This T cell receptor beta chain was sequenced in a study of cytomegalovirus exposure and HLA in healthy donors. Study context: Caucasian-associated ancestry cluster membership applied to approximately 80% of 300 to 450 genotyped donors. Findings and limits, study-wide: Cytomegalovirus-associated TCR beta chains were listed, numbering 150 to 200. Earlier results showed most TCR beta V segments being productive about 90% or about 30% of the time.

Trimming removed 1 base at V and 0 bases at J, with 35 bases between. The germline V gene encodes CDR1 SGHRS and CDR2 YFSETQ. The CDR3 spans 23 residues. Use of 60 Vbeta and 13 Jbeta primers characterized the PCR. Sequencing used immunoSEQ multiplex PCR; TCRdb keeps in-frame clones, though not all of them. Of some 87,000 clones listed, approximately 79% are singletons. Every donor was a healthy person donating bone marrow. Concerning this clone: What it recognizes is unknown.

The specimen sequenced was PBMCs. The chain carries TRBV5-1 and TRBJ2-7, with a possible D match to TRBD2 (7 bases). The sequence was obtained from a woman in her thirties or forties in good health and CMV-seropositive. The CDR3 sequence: CASSLKGGGRTFSADSSSYEQYF. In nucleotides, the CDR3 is TGCGCCAGCAGCTTGAAGGGGGGGGGACGAACCTTTAGCGCAGACTCGAGCTCCTACGAGCAGTACTTC.